This T cell receptor (beta chain) comes out of a study of response to subunit inactivated influenza vaccine. Comment on this clonotype: The antigen remains unidentified.

Points from the study as a whole: Each seasonal flu vaccination may recruit only limited new T cells, authors suggested.

Each CDR3 protein gets one entry after TCRdb re-called the RT-PCR reads with MiXCR. In the table there are fewer than 700,000 distinct CDR3 sequences, 10% to 15% of which are singletons. Germline CDR1 and CDR2: MDHEN and SYDVKM. The trim removed 0 bases at V and 2 bases at J, leaving 4 bases unmatched. CDR3 length: 16 amino acids. Specimen: PBMCs from blood, collected 45 days after vaccination. The TCR sequence derives from a man in his forties or fifties who received an inactivated influenza vaccine. V gene TRBV28 combines with J gene TRBJ2-1, with TRBD2 matching 7 bases. The CDR3 is CASSLWGEGPYNEQFF. DNA of the CDR3: TGTGCCAGCAGTTTATGGGGGGAGGGCCCCTACAATGAGCAGTTCTTC.